This T cell receptor beta chain was observed in a study of cytomegalovirus exposure and HLA in healthy donors. Notes on the study in general: When the data were analyzed later, several of the most significant clusters appeared to be linked to common viral pathogens. Highly shared sequence variants in one cluster were likely a sequencing artifact.

This clone was picked up a small number of times. Its specificity is not known. The CDR3 is 14 amino acids. With 5 bases removed from V and 1 base from J, the gap between germline ends came to 11 bases. CDR1 MNHNS and CDR2 SASEGT come from the germline V gene. Both 60 Vbeta primers and 13 Jbeta primers went into the PCR. Sequencing used immunoSEQ multiplex PCR; TCRdb keeps in-frame clones, though not all of them. The sample has under 250,000 clones; approximately 78% are singletons. Input material: PBMCs. The rearrangement links TRBV6-1 to TRBJ1-1; no clear D. The clonotype originates from a male donor in good health and CMV-seronegative. CDR3: CASSRLYKNTEAFF. In DNA, the CDR3 is TGTGCCAGCAGTCGACTTTATAAGAACACTGAAGCTTTCTTT.